This T cell receptor (beta chain) was sequenced during a study of T cell responses to AZD1222 COVID-19 vaccine. Study summary: Combined were second doses at about 4 or about 12 weeks. Study-level findings and limits: Among vaccine-associated CD4 TCRs, coverage spanned spike, with dominance at 160-218 and 743-854. White British people made up most donors, females outnumbered males, and clonal diversity was possibly underestimated. The number of AZD1222 recipients seropositive at baseline was only five or six.

Regarding this clone: Its specificity is not known.

Clones were sequenced by immunoSEQ multiplex PCR, and TCRdb holds only the in-frame ones, with some missing. The data contain 130,000 or so clones, about 92% of them singletons. The specimen was peripheral blood, collected on day 0 of AZD1222 vaccination. This sequence originates from an adult in good health.

The CDR3 nucleotides are TGCGCCAGCAGCTTCGGGACACCCAGCTCCTACGAGCAGTACTTC. Protein product: CASSFGTPSSYEQYF. The chain uses TRBV5-1 and TRBJ2-7, with D possibly TRBD1 on 6 matching bases. Germline V gene data show CDR1 as SGHRS and CDR2 as YFSETQ. The V and J ends lost 2 bases and 0 bases respectively, with 12 bases between them. The CDR3 covers 15 residues.